What follows are 23 T cell receptor beta chains derived from one specimen sequenced in a study of identical twins. TCRdb reprocessed the 5' RACE reads with MiXCR, giving one entry per CDR3 protein. The table records around 250,000 distinct CDR3 sequences, about 7% of them present only once. This sample also appeared in a second study, on yellow fever vaccine responses in identical twins.

The sequenced sample was memory (CD45RO+) T cells sorted from blood. The receptors originated from a woman younger than 35 in good health.

The chain has TRBV28 and TRBJ2-7; 8 bases fit TRBD1. Germline V CDR1 and CDR2: MDHEN, SYDVKM. With V trimmed by 7 bases and J by 2 bases, 4 bases remained unmatched. The CDR3 is 13 amino acids. The CDR3: CASNTGGTYEQYF. CDR3 bases: TGTGCCAGCAACACAGGGGGGACCTACGAGCAGTACTTC.

This clonotype came up many times. The chain has TRBV11-2 and TRBJ1-3, with 9 positions matching TRBD1. V lost 5 bases, J lost 8 bases, and 13 bases stayed unmatched. CDR1 SGHAT and CDR2 FQNNGV come from the germline V gene. The CDR3 extends over 16 amino acids. As DNA, the CDR3 is TGTGCCAGCAGCCCCCGCGGGACAGGGTTGTCTGACACCATATATTTT. The encoded protein is CASSPRGTGLSDTIYF.

At least ten counts were recorded for this clonotype. The V and J genes are TRBV5-6 and TRBJ1-1; TRBD1 is a possible D gene (6 bases). Trimming removed 7 bases from V and 0 bases from J, with 16 bases in between. The CDR3 contains 15 residues. CDR1 and CDR2 (germline): SGHDT, YYEEEE. The CDR3 bases are TGTGCCAGCTCCGGGGGCTGGGTTATGAACACTGAAGCTTTCTTT. It is translated as CASSGGWVMNTEAFF.

At least ten counts were recorded for this clonotype. The rearrangement links TRBV5-6 to TRBJ2-7, with a possible D match to TRBD2 (5 bases). Germline loops: CDR1 SGHDT, CDR2 YYEEEE. V was pared by 5 bases and J by 2 bases, with 14 bases between. The CDR3 contains 14 residues. The CDR3 loop is CASSRTSVAYEQYV. CDR3 nucleotide sequence: TGTGCCAGCAGTCGGACTTCGGTGGCCTACGAGCAGTACGTC.

There are a few counts of this clonotype. The chain employs TRBV7-2 and TRBJ2-3; D is undetermined. Germline V gene lookup returns CDR1 SGHTA and CDR2 FQGNSA. The CDR3 has 13 amino acids. With 4 bases removed from V and 5 bases from J, the gap between germline ends came to 10 bases. The chain's CDR3 is CASSYSGGDTQYF. The CDR3 DNA is TGTGCCAGCAGCTACTCTGGTGGAGATACGCAGTATTTT.

This clonotype showed up just a few times. This chain links TRBV29-1 with TRBJ2-1; 8 nucleotides align to TRBD2. CDR1 is SQVTM, CDR2 ANQGSEA, per germline. This CDR3 region has 14 residues. With 6 bases clipped from V and 7 bases from J, the junction kept 11 bases outside the gene matches. CDR3 sequence (DNA): TGCAGCGTCGCTACCGGGACTAGTGTGAATGAGCAGTTCTTC. Amino acid sequence: CSVATGTSVNEQFF.

This clonotype has a count of ten or more. This chain joins TRBV5-1 and TRBJ1-4; 7 bases match TRBD1. Per germline, CDR1 SGHRS and CDR2 YFSETQ. CDR3 length equals 15 residues. Germline trimming cut 3 bases from V and 8 bases from J; bases unmatched to any gene: 10. As DNA, the CDR3 is TGCGCCAGCAGCTGGACAGGCTGGGTGGAAGAAAAACTGTTTTTT. Translating gives CASSWTGWVEEKLFF.

This chain links TRBV11-2 with TRBJ2-5; D may correspond to TRBD1 or TRBD2 (6 bases each). Germline V gives CDR1 SGHAT, CDR2 FQNNGV. Trimming stripped 4 bases from V and 5 bases from J, with 20 bases between. The CDR3 is made up of 16 amino acids. CDR3 coding DNA: TGTGCCAGCAGCTCGGGGGCGGTAGTAAAGCGGGAGACCCAGTACTTC. This codes for CASSSGAVVKRETQYF.

This clonotype was seen only a few times. It may be a read error: a sequence one base away is much more abundant. The J gene is TRBJ2-3, the V gene TRBV15, with D uncertain. Per germline, CDR1 LNHNV and CDR2 YYDKDF (reference sequence). This CDR3 comprises 14 residues. The chain's CDR3 is CATSTPFSTDTLYF. The CDR3 bases are TGTGCCACCAGCACGCCGTTTAGCACAGATACGCTGTATTTT.

Ten or more counts support this clonotype. The genes are TRBV5-6 and TRBJ2-1; TRBD1 aligns across 10 bases. Germline CDR1 SGHDT, CDR2 YYEEEE. V gave up 4 bases and J gave up 0 bases; unmatched junction bases: 4. The CDR3 sequence is 16 residues long. In nucleotides, the CDR3 is TGTGCCAGCAGCCAACGGGACAGGGGCTCCTACAATGAGCAGTTCTTC. As protein: CASSQRDRGSYNEQFF.

The V and J genes are TRBV29-1 and TRBJ2-1; 13 bases are shared with TRBD2. V was pared by 7 bases and J by 7 bases, with 7 bases of the junction left unmatched. From germline, CDR1 is SQVTM and CDR2 ANQGSEA. The CDR3 contains 14 residues. CDR3 coding DNA: TGCAGCGCTGGGACTAGCGGGATAATAAATGAGCAGTTCTTC. Translated, it gives CSAGTSGIINEQFF.

This clonotype has a count of ten or more. The chain has TRBV11-2 and TRBJ2-2, with TRBD2 matching 8 bases. The ends lost 5 bases at V and 6 bases at J; junction bases unmatched: 11. From germline, CDR1 is SGHAT and CDR2 FQNNGV. This CDR3 is 16 amino acids long. The chain's CDR3 is CASSRGGLSQAGELFF. For the CDR3, the DNA is TGTGCCAGCAGCCGGGGGGGGCTTTCACAGGCCGGGGAGCTGTTTTTT. The entire variable domain, with the rest obtained from reference TRBV11-2 and TRBJ2-2, is as follows: EAGVAQSPRYKIIEKRQSVAFWCNPISGHATLYWYQQILGQGPKLLIQFQNNGVVDDSQLPKDRFSAERLKGVDSTLKIQPAKLEDSAVYLCASSRGGLSQAGELFFGEGSRLTVL.

The chain is built from TRBV28 and TRBJ2-1; 8 nucleotides line up with TRBD1. This CDR3 is 11 amino acids long. The germline V gene encodes CDR1 MDHEN and CDR2 SYDVKM. The ends lost 5 bases at V and 15 bases at J; junction bases unmatched: 6. CDR3 loop: CASSPRTGLFF. CDR3 nucleotide sequence: TGTGCCAGCAGTCCTCGGACAGGGTTGTTCTTC.

This chain connects TRBV18 to TRBJ1-6; D might be TRBD1 (5 bases). The CDR3 sequence is 16 residues long. The V gene lost 2 bases and the J gene lost 7 bases, with 15 bases spanning the gap. Germline V lookup: CDR1 KGHSH, CDR2 LQKENI. CDR3 sequence (DNA): TGTGCCAGCTCACCAGGTCTTACAGGCTCAAATTCACCCCTCCACTTT. It specifies CASSPGLTGSNSPLHF. The whole variable domain, filled in from reference TRBV18 and TRBJ1-6, reads NAGVMQNPRHLVRRRGQEARLRCSPMKGHSHVYWYRQLPEEGLKFMVYLQKENIIDESGMPKERFSAEFPKEGPSILRIQQVVRGDSAAYFCASSPGLTGSNSPLHFGNGTRLTVT.

This clonotype has at least ten counts. V is TRBV20-1 and J is TRBJ1-2, with 7 bases identical to TRBD1. This CDR3 contains 14 residues. Losses at the gene ends were 3 bases for V and 4 bases for J; bases not matched to a gene: 8. Germline V gene lookup returns CDR1 DFQATT and CDR2 SNEGSKA (reference sequence). The CDR3 is CSASPQGRGYGYTF. DNA for the CDR3: TGCAGTGCTAGTCCACAGGGGAGGGGCTATGGCTACACCTTC.

In its sample, this clonotype was seen once. The chain joins TRBV3-1 to TRBJ1-3, with D uncertain. The germline gives CDR1 LGHDT, CDR2 YNNKEL (reference sequence). V was cut by 1 base and J by 2 bases, with 9 bases left in between. The CDR3 spans 15 residues. The DNA for the CDR3 is TGTGCCAGCAGCCAAGGAAGGCAACCTGGAAACACCATATATTTT. Translation: CASSQGRQPGNTIYF.

This clonotype was seen more than once but under ten times. The chain recombines TRBV20-1 with TRBJ2-2; no firm D call. CDR3 length: 13 amino acids. Germline values: CDR1 DFQATT, CDR2 SNEGSKA (reference sequence). The V gene lost 1 base and the J gene lost 5 bases, with 8 bases spanning the gap. CDR3 sequence (DNA): TGCAGTGCTAGAGGCACATTAACCGGGGAGCTGTTTTTT. The encoded protein is CSARGTLTGELFF.

This clonotype was observed many times. V gene TRBV20-1 combines with J gene TRBJ1-3; no reliable D call. The CDR3 length is 13 residues. CDR1 is DFQATT and CDR2 is SNEGSKA in the germline V gene (reference sequence). V was trimmed by 7 bases and J by 0 bases, leaving 10 bases between them. The CDR3: CSGSEASGNTIYF. Here the CDR3 DNA reads TGCAGTGGGTCAGAAGCCTCTGGAAACACCATATATTTT.

This clonotype was counted ten times or more. This chain joins TRBV20-1 and TRBJ1-4, with D maybe TRBD1 (5 bases). V was shortened by 0 bases and J by 0 bases, with 8 bases between the two germline ends. The CDR3 is 15 amino acids. Germline assignment: CDR1 DFQATT and CDR2 SNEGSKA (reference sequence). DNA of the CDR3: TGCAGTGCTAGAGATTCGGGGGCAACTAATGAAAAACTGTTTTTT. It translates to CSARDSGATNEKLFF.

This clonotype was found many times. This chain links TRBV20-1 with TRBJ2-3; 8 positions match TRBD2. Germline CDR1 reads DFQATT; CDR2 reads SNEGSKA (reference sequence). The CDR3 totals 14 residues. The trim removed 1 base at V and 5 bases at J, leaving 5 bases unmatched. CDR3 region: CSARVVAGRDTQYF. The CDR3 DNA reads as TGCAGTGCTAGAGTCGTAGCGGGGAGAGATACGCAGTATTTT.

This clonotype has ten or more counts. This chain uses TRBV11-2 with TRBJ2-1; D may be TRBD2 (7 bases). Trimming took 5 bases from V and 1 from J, leaving 21 bases between them. Germline CDR1 SGHAT, CDR2 FQNNGV. The CDR3 is 18 residues long. CDR3 loop: CASSRQRGGVRSYNEQFF. The CDR3 DNA reads TGTGCCAGCAGCAGACAAAGGGGGGGAGTTAGGTCCTACAATGAGCAGTTCTTC.

This clonotype was observed many times. The chain couples TRBV6-2 or TRBV6-3 to TRBJ1-2; 7 bases are shared with TRBD1. Germline V gene sequence: CDR1 MNHEY, CDR2 SVGEGT. The CDR3 spans 15 residues. The V gene end was trimmed by 5 bases and the J gene end by 1 base; junction bases not matched to a gene: 7. The CDR3 sequence is CASSNPGQLNYGYTF. The DNA of the CDR3 is TGTGCCAGCAGTAACCCGGGACAGCTTAACTATGGCTACACCTTC.

This clonotype was counted at least ten times. The V call is TRBV15, the J call TRBJ2-3; maybe TRBD2 (6 bases). Germline lookup yields CDR1 LNHNV and CDR2 YYDKDF (reference sequence). The V end lost 4 bases, the J end lost 1 base, and 15 bases lay between the germline ends. There are 16 residues in the CDR3. The CDR3 DNA reads as TGTGCCACCAGCAATTTGGGGGGAGCGGGCACAGATACGCAGTATTTT. Encoded protein: CATSNLGGAGTDTQYF.